The sample holds many counts of the clone carrying this T cell receptor beta chain. Its antigen remains unknown. RNA served as the template for amplifying TCR beta CDR3 regions. A first-round RT-PCR used HTBI primers, followed by a second-round multiplex PCR. MiXCR, applied by TCRdb to the multiplex PCR reads, yields one record per CDR3 protein. Found here are some 360,000 distinct CDR3 sequences, about 18% of them singletons; the top ten hold 2.4%. Patients were diagnosed from clinical symptoms, serum thyroxine, TRAb, thyroid ultrasound and orbital computed tomography. This sample was included in a study of Graves' ophthalmopathy and Graves' hyperthyroidism. At the level of the study: Blood was drawn at initial diagnosis, before any treatment.

Germline values: CDR1 MDHEN, CDR2 SYDVKM. V dropped 4 bases and J dropped 9; count of bases not matched to a gene: 8. The CDR3 is made up of 15 amino acids. Study observations and caveats: Blood repertoires reportedly contained most expanded thyroid clonotypes above 0.001 frequency.

The chain links TRBV28 to TRBJ1-6, with 8 bases fitting TRBD1. This receptor was obtained from an adult woman with stable Graves' hyperthyroidism. Material for sequencing was peripheral blood. This CDR3 reads CASSSTGVISSPLHF. CDR3 nucleotides: TGTGCCAGCAGTTCGACAGGGGTTATCTCTTCACCCCTCCACTTT.